These 3 T cell receptor beta chains were all obtained from the same sample, sequenced in a study of T cells expressing NK-cell markers. From its re-call of the 5' RACE reads, TCRdb lists each CDR3 protein once, without DNA. This sample's clone table lists some 410,000 distinct CDR3 sequences. The sample was blood T cells: a sorted CD56 or NKG2C T cell subset, CD4+ or CD8+ T cells, or bulk PBMC T cells (not recorded which). These receptor sequences come from a woman aged 18 to 75 in good health.

The genes are TRBV5-5 and TRBJ2-1. This CDR3 contains 12 residues. Germline V gene data show CDR1 as SGHKS and CDR2 as YYEKEE (reference sequence). The CDR3 sequence: CASSLWYNEQFF.

The CDR3 reads CATSDDLYEQFF. The genes are TRBV24-1 and TRBJ2-1. CDR1 is KGHDR, CDR2 SFDVKD, per germline. The CDR3 spans 12 residues.

The genes are TRBV6-5 and TRBJ2-1; TCRdb's D gene call, TRBD2, goes unchecked for lack of DNA. CDR1 is MNHEY, CDR2 SVGAGI, per germline. This CDR3 has 12 amino acids. The CDR3 loop reads CAVRDFHNEQFF.